The 18 T cell receptor beta chains given below trace back to one sample, sequenced in a study of CD8 T cell repertoires and HIV-1 epitope variants. Libraries were prepared by immunoSEQ multiplex PCR; TCRdb keeps only in-frame clonotypes and omits some of them. The table records some 2,400 clones, approximately 65% of them present only once. Their cognate antigens are unknown. The sample consisted of cultured CD8+ T cells derived from PBMCs. The source is a male donor with HIV.

In DNA, the CDR3 is TGTGCCAGCAGTTACTCTAACACAGATACGCAGTATTTT. This codes for CASSYSNTDTQYF. The gene calls are TRBV6-5 and TRBJ2-3; D is undetermined. The CDR3 runs to 13 residues. The V end lost 0 bases, the J end lost 2 bases, and 3 bases lay between the germline ends. Germline lookup yields CDR1 MNHEY and CDR2 SVGAGI.

This chain links TRBV11-1 with TRBJ1-1, with D perhaps TRBD1 (5 bases). The CDR3 runs 16 residues. The germline V gene encodes CDR1 SGHAT and CDR2 FQDESV (reference sequence). V shed 2 bases and J shed 1 base, with 14 bases lying between them. CDR3 coding DNA: TGTGCCAGCAGCTTATTTCCAGGGATGGCGAACACTGAAGCTTTCTTT. Its protein product is CASSLFPGMANTEAFF.

The V and J genes are TRBV7-8 and TRBJ2-1; 12 nucleotides agree with TRBD2. In germline, CDR1 is SGHVS, CDR2 FQNEAQ. This CDR3 region has 18 residues. V lost 8 bases and J lost 2; bases outside the gene matches: 13. CDR3 in amino acids: CASPAGLAGPITYNEQFF. The CDR3 DNA reads TGTGCCAGCCCTGCAGGACTAGCGGGACCTATAACCTACAATGAGCAGTTCTTC.

The V gene is TRBV5-1, the J gene TRBJ2-2; TRBD2 might be the D (5 bases). Germline V lookup: CDR1 SGHRS, CDR2 YFSETQ. V was trimmed by 0 bases and J by 3 bases, leaving 12 bases between them. The CDR3 is made up of 16 amino acids. The CDR3 DNA follows: TGCGCCAGCAGCTTGGCCGTGGTGGGAGACACCGGGGAGCTGTTTTTT. Translated: CASSLAVVGDTGELFF.

The chain combines TRBV9 with TRBJ2-7, with TRBD2 matching over 14 bases. The germline gives CDR1 SGDLS, CDR2 YYNGEE. The CDR3 spans 15 residues. V was clipped by 4 bases and J by 5 bases; unmatched bases: 5. The CDR3: CASSPPGLAGDEQYF. The CDR3 DNA sequence: TGTGCCAGCAGCCCACCGGGACTAGCGGGAGACGAGCAGTACTTC.

This clone was recorded once. The rearrangement uses TRBV5-6 and TRBJ1-2; no reliable D call. V dropped 0 bases and J dropped 4 bases, with 7 bases sitting between them. CDR1 is SGHDT and CDR2 is YYEEEE in the germline V gene. The CDR3 extends over 13 amino acids. CDR3 protein: CASSLGELYGYTF. The CDR3 DNA reads TGTGCCAGCAGCTTGGGGGAGCTCTATGGCTACACCTTC.

The CDR3 protein is CASSYSDRLRTEAFF. CDR3 DNA sequence: TGTGCCAGCAGTTACTCGGACAGGCTTAGGACTGAAGCTTTCTTT. This chain joins TRBV6-5 and TRBJ1-1; 7 bases are a match to TRBD1. V lost 0 bases to trimming and J lost 5 bases; unmatched junction nucleotides: 6. Germline CDR1 MNHEY, CDR2 SVGAGI. The CDR3 runs 15 residues.

This clone has only a few counts. The chain joins TRBV5-1 to TRBJ2-7; 7 bases align to TRBD2. The trim removed 2 bases at V and 0 bases at J, leaving 11 bases unmatched. The CDR3 is made up of 17 amino acids. Germline V gene lookup returns CDR1 SGHRS and CDR2 YFSETQ. Here the CDR3 DNA reads TGCGCCAGCAGCTTATACAGCGGGACCACAAGCTCCTACGAGCAGTACTTC. Its protein is CASSLYSGTTSSYEQYF.

This clone occurred once. The chain carries TRBV4-1 and TRBJ2-7, with no clear D. The germline CDR1 and CDR2 sequences are MGHRA and YSYEKL. This CDR3 is 12 amino acids long. V shed 5 bases and J shed 3 bases, with 8 bases lying between them. Here the CDR3 DNA reads TGCGCCAGCAGCGGCAGCCTCTACGAGCAGTACTTC. Translation gives CASSGSLYEQYF.

The rearrangement joins TRBV9 to TRBJ1-4; D call uncertain. The CDR3 totals 15 residues. In germline, CDR1 is SGDLS, CDR2 YYNGEE. Trimming took off 3 bases at V and 0 bases at J, with 9 bases between the two ends. CDR3 nucleotide sequence: TGTGCCAGCAGCGGTTGGCCCGCAACTAATGAAAAACTGTTTTTT. It specifies CASSGWPATNEKLFF.

The J gene is TRBJ2-6, the V gene TRBV27; the D call may be TRBD1 or TRBD2 (5 bases each). V lost 0 bases to trimming and J lost 0 bases, with 9 bases between them. This CDR3 is 17 amino acids long. CDR1 MNHEY and CDR2 SMNVEV come from the germline V gene (reference sequence). The CDR3 here is CASSLSGRLSGANVLTF. The CDR3 bases are TGTGCCAGCAGTTTATCGGGACGTCTCTCTGGGGCCAACGTCCTGACTTTC. Drawing the rest from reference TRBV27 and TRBJ2-6, the complete variable domain is EAQVTQNPRYLITVTGKKLTVTCSQNMNHEYMSWYRQDPGLGLRQIYYSMNVEVTDKGDVPEGYKVSRKEKRNFPLILESPSPNQTSLYFCASSLSGRLSGANVLTFGAGSRLTVL.

V is TRBV6-5 and J is TRBJ1-2; possibly TRBD1 for D (6 bases). Germline V gene data show CDR1 as MNHEY and CDR2 as SVGAGI. V shed 0 bases and J shed 5 bases, with 10 bases lying between them. The CDR3 totals 14 residues. This CDR3 is CASSYSGGTYGYTF. The CDR3 DNA reads TGTGCCAGCAGTTACTCGGGGGGCACGTATGGCTACACCTTC.

In nucleotides, the CDR3 is TGTGCCAGCAGTTTAGTGGGAGGGAATAATGAGCAGTTCTTC. It encodes CASSLVGGNNEQFF. This chain uses TRBV28 with TRBJ2-1, with 7 bases that match TRBD2. V dropped 2 bases and J dropped 7; count of bases not matched to a gene: 5. The CDR3 has 14 amino acids. CDR1 is MDHEN, CDR2 SYDVKM, per germline.

This clone was counted a few times. The chain combines TRBV11-2 with TRBJ2-7; no firm D call. The CDR3 spans 13 residues. Germline V gene lookup returns CDR1 SGHAT and CDR2 FQNNGV. The V and J ends lost 5 bases and 3 bases respectively, with 11 bases between them. The CDR3 loop reads CASSQHFGYEQYF. The CDR3 DNA follows: TGTGCCAGCAGCCAACATTTCGGCTACGAGCAGTACTTC. The whole variable domain, remainder taken from reference TRBV11-2 and TRBJ2-7, is EAGVAQSPRYKIIEKRQSVAFWCNPISGHATLYWYQQILGQGPKLLIQFQNNGVVDDSQLPKDRFSAERLKGVDSTLKIQPAKLEDSAVYLCASSQHFGYEQYFGPGTRLTVT.

V usage is TRBV28 and J usage is TRBJ2-1; D might be TRBD1 or TRBD2, each matching 5 bases. CDR3 size: 13 residues. Trimming shortened V by 5 bases and J by 6 bases, and 11 bases separated the two germline ends. Germline loops: CDR1 MDHEN, CDR2 SYDVKM. This CDR3 reads CASSGDRLNEQFF. The CDR3 nucleotides are TGTGCCAGCAGTGGGGACCGACTCAATGAGCAGTTCTTC.

The V call is TRBV28, the J call TRBJ1-1; D gene ambiguous. With 6 bases removed from V and 0 bases from J, the gap between germline ends came to 11 bases. Per the germline V gene, CDR1 is MDHEN and CDR2 is SYDVKM. This CDR3 region has 14 residues. CDR3: CASRPAGMNTEAFF. Written as DNA, the CDR3 is TGTGCCAGCAGACCAGCAGGCATGAACACTGAAGCTTTCTTT.

V usage is TRBV7-6 and J usage is TRBJ2-7; 11 bases fit TRBD2. The CDR3 consists of 15 residues. The V segment lost 5 bases and the J segment 4 bases; nucleotides outside the gene matches: 7. Germline CDR1 SGHVS, CDR2 FNYEAQ. The CDR3 reads CASSNLLAGAYEQYF. The CDR3 DNA is TGTGCCAGCAGCAACCTACTAGCGGGAGCTTACGAGCAGTACTTC.

The chain links TRBV27 to TRBJ1-5; TRBD1 aligns across 9 bases. The germline gives CDR1 MNHEY, CDR2 SMNVEV (reference sequence). The length of the CDR3 is 13 residues. Trimming at V came to 5 bases and at J to 4 bases, leaving 0 bases not matched to a gene. The CDR3 nucleotides are TGTGCCAGCAGTGGGACAGGGAATCAGCCCCAGCATTTT. The encoded protein is CASSGTGNQPQHF.